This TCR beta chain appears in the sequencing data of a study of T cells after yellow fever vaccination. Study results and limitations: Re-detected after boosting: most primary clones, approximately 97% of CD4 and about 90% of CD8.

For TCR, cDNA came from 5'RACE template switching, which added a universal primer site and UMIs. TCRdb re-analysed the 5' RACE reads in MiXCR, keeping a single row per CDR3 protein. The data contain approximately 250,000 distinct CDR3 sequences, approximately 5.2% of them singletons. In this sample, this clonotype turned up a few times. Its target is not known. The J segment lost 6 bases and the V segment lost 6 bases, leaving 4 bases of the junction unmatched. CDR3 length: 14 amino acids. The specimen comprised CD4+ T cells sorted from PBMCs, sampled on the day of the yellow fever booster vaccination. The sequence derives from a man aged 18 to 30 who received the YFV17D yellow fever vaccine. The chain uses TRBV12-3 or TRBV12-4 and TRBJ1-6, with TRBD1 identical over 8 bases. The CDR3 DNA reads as TGTGCCAGCAGGTGGACAGGGTCTAATTCACCCCTCCACTTT. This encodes CASRWTGSNSPLHF.